Shown below are 32 T cell receptor beta chains from a single sample sequenced in a study of T cell clonality in common variable immunodeficiency. The table came from immunoSEQ multiplex PCR; TCRdb's copy has only in-frame clones and leaves some out. Listed for the sample are roughly 58,000 clones, none seen a single time. Sequenced sample: peripheral blood mononuclear cells. These receptors were obtained from a person aged 18-70 years in good health.

In its sample, this clone was seen many times. The read finishes 3 residues shy of the CDR3 end, and the germline J gene is used to complete it. This chain links TRBV5-1 with TRBJ1-1, with 9 bases lining up with TRBD1. Germline trimming cut 3 bases from V and 0 bases from J; bases unmatched to any gene: 9. The CDR3 length is 17 residues. Looked up from germline, CDR1 is SGHRS and CDR2 is YFSETQ. The CDR3 DNA, read in part, is TGCGCCAGCAGCTCCCTTCCGGGACAGGGATTGAACACTGAA. Protein: CASSSLPGQGLNTE. In full, the CDR3 is CASSSLPGQGLNTEAFF.

In this sample, this clone turned up a few times. The read terminates 3 residues ahead of where the CDR3 ends, so the germline J gene completes it. The chain links TRBV20-1 to TRBJ2-7; D unresolved. Trimming left V 1 base short and J 5 bases short, with 12 bases between. The germline V gene encodes CDR1 DFQATT and CDR2 SNEGSKA (reference sequence). CDR3 size: 13 residues. The CDR3 region is CSARGHELDEQYF. The sequenced part of the CDR3 DNA is TGCAGTGCTAGAGGACACGAACTCGACGAG.

This clone was counted only a few times. The read terminates 3 residues ahead of where the CDR3 ends, so the germline J gene completes it. The chain combines TRBV10-1 with TRBJ2-1; D unresolved. CDR3 size: 17 residues. Germline V gene sequence: CDR1 WNHNN, CDR2 SYGVQD (reference sequence). V was trimmed by 0 bases and J by 5 bases, leaving 17 bases between them. The sequenced part of the CDR3 DNA is TGCGCCAGCAGTGAGTCAGTATTAGCAACCGGAAACAATGAG. It codes for CASSESVLATGNNE. In full, the CDR3 is CASSESVLATGNNEQFF.

This clone was found many times. The read gets to within 3 residues of the CDR3 end, and the germline J gene fills in the rest. The same CDR3 also results from other DNA sequences found in this sample. The chain recombines TRBV20-1 with TRBJ2-2, with 13 bases lining up with TRBD2. This CDR3 comprises 14 residues. Germline CDR1 DFQATT, CDR2 SNEGSKA (reference sequence). The CDR3 protein is CSARLAGGTGELFF. The covered CDR3 bases are TGCAGCGCCCGACTAGCGGGGGGCACCGGGGAG.

There are many counts of this clone. The CDR3 reads CSARGYPDKVQYEKLFF. CDR3 DNA, as far as it was read: TGCAGTGCTAGAGGATACCCCGACAAAGTCCAATACGAAAAA. J is TRBJ1-4 and V is TRBV20-1; D is unclear. The read stops 3 residues short of the end of the CDR3; the missing end is completed from the germline J gene. This CDR3 contains 17 residues. Germline lookup yields CDR1 DFQATT and CDR2 SNEGSKA (reference sequence). V shed 1 base and J shed 8 bases, with 23 bases lying between them.

This clone was detected many times. With the read ending 3 residues before the CDR3 end, the germline J gene is used to fill in that end. The chain joins TRBV20-1 to TRBJ1-2; no clear D. The CDR3 consists of 13 residues. With 6 bases removed from V and 3 bases from J, the gap between germline ends came to 14 bases. The germline V gene encodes CDR1 DFQATT and CDR2 SNEGSKA (reference sequence). CDR3 residues: CSASPISDYGYTF. The DNA read from the CDR3 is TGCAGTGCATCCCCCATTTCGGACTATGGC.

This clone was observed at least ten times. The read terminates 3 residues before the CDR3 end, so the remaining end is supplied by the germline J gene. The genes are TRBV16 and TRBJ1-4; 9 bases fit TRBD1. This CDR3 has 16 amino acids. J gave up 6 bases and V 4 bases, and 9 bases lay outside the gene matches. The germline V gene has CDR1 KGHSY and CDR2 FQNENV. CDR3 amino acids: CASSPDRGETYEKLFF. The part of the CDR3 DNA that was read is TGTGCCAGCAGCCCCGACAGGGGGGAGACGTATGAAAAA.

There are many counts of this clone. Read coverage stops 3 residues before the CDR3 terminus; the germline J gene supplies the remainder. The chain carries TRBV20-1 and TRBJ2-1; the match to TRBD1 covers 9 bases. CDR1 and CDR2 from the germline V gene are DFQATT and SNEGSKA (reference sequence). V was pared by 6 bases and J by 3 bases, with 18 bases of the junction left unmatched. CDR3 size: 18 residues. The sequenced CDR3 bases are TGCAGTGCCTGGACAGGGGCGACGCGAGTTCACCGCTACAATGAG. Translating gives CSAWTGATRVHRYNE. In full, the CDR3 reads CSAWTGATRVHRYNEQFF.

The sample holds many counts of this clone. CDR3 loop: CASSPQRAVLKYTF. The sequenced part of the CDR3 DNA is TGTGCCAGTAGTCCGCAAAGGGCCGTCCTTAAG. The V gene is TRBV19, the J gene TRBJ1-2; D gene ambiguous. The DNA ends 3 residues before the CDR3 does, and the rest of the CDR3 is filled in from the germline J gene. Germline assignment: CDR1 LNHDA and CDR2 SQIVND (reference sequence). This CDR3 region has 14 residues.

This clone was seen only a few times. The missing CDR3 end, 3 residues past where the read stops, is filled in from the germline J gene. The chain combines TRBV25-1 with TRBJ1-3, with D tentatively TRBD1 (5 bases). The CDR3 contains 14 residues. Germline V gene sequence: CDR1 MGHDK, CDR2 SYGVNS. Here the CDR3 reads CASSGGASGRIIYF. CDR3 DNA (partial): TGTGCCAGCAGTGGAGGGGCTAGCGGGAGGATA. Supplemented by reference TRBV25-1 and TRBJ1-3, the full variable domain reads EADIYQTPRYLVIGTGKKITLECSQTMGHDKMYWYQQDPGMELHLIHYSYGVNSTEKGDLSSESTVSRIRTEHFPLTLESARPSHTSQYLCASSGGASGRIIYFGEGSWLTVV.

This clone has ten or more counts. The sequenced CDR3 bases are TGCAGTGCTAGGACTAGCGGGAGTGCAGATACG. This sequence encodes CSARTSGSADT. The whole CDR3 sequence is CSARTSGSADTQYF. This chain links TRBV20-1 with TRBJ2-3; 12 bases agree with TRBD2. Read sequence stops 3 residues before the CDR3 end, and the germline J gene provides the missing end. Germline CDR1 reads DFQATT; CDR2 reads SNEGSKA (reference sequence). V lost 3 bases and J lost 4; bases outside the gene matches: 2. This CDR3 contains 14 residues.

This clone was detected many times. The CDR3 extends 3 residues past the end of the read, so its final part is completed from the germline J gene. The gene calls are TRBV19 and TRBJ2-3; D possibly corresponds to TRBD2 (6 bases). The CDR3 spans 12 residues. The germline gives CDR1 LNHDA, CDR2 SQIVND (reference sequence). V lost 4 bases and J lost 4, with 6 bases in between. The sequenced part of the CDR3 DNA is TGTGCCAGTAGTAGACTAGCAGATACG. This translates into CASSRLADT. In full, the CDR3 reads CASSRLADTQYF. Full variable domain (remainder filled in from reference TRBV19 and TRBJ2-3): DGGITQSPKYLFRKEGQNVTLSCEQNLNHDAMYWYRQDPGQGLRLIYYSQIVNDFQKGDIAEGYSVSREKKESFPLTVTSAQKNPTAFYLCASSRLADTQYFGPGTRLTVL.

The sample holds many counts of this clone. The CDR3 end lies 3 residues beyond the end of the read and is filled in from the germline J gene. This sequence joins TRBV19 and TRBJ2-3; 7 bases fit TRBD2. The CDR3 runs 15 residues. V was clipped by 7 bases and J by 1 base; unmatched bases: 8. Germline values: CDR1 LNHDA, CDR2 SQIVND (reference sequence). CDR3 region: CASTLREICTDTQYF. The CDR3 DNA, read in part, is TGTGCCAGTACCTTGCGGGAGATTTGCACAGATACG.

This clone was observed at least ten times. The observed sequence ends 3 residues before the CDR3 terminus, with the missing tail filled in from the germline J gene. This chain joins TRBV27 and TRBJ1-5, with 7 bases matching TRBD1. The ends lost 2 bases at V and 2 bases at J; junction bases unmatched: 6. The CDR3 runs to 16 residues. The germline V gene encodes CDR1 MNHEY and CDR2 SMNVEV (reference sequence). This chain's CDR3 is CASSLRGQGGNQPQHF. The sequenced part of the CDR3 DNA is TGTGCCAGCAGTTTAAGGGGGCAAGGCGGCAATCAGCCC.

This clone came up many times. The read ends 3 residues before the CDR3 terminus; that terminus is restored from the germline J gene. The chain links TRBV20-1 to TRBJ2-7; TRBD1 matches at 7 bases. CDR1 is DFQATT, CDR2 SNEGSKA, per germline (reference sequence). This CDR3 contains 14 residues. V shed 6 bases and J 3 bases; nucleotides not matched to a gene: 11. Here the CDR3 reads CSATGTERFYEQYF. CDR3 DNA, as far as it was read: TGCAGTGCCACCGGGACAGAGAGATTCTACGAG.

This clone was detected many times. The read finishes 3 residues shy of the CDR3 end, and the germline J gene is used to complete it. V gene TRBV4-1 combines with J gene TRBJ2-3; TRBD2 agrees at 12 bases. Germline values: CDR1 MGHRA, CDR2 YSYEKL. V gave up 4 bases and J gave up 4 bases; unmatched junction bases: 6. The CDR3 consists of 16 residues. The CDR3 sequence: CASSPWASGRADTQYF. Partial CDR3 DNA: TGCGCCAGCAGCCCTTGGGCTAGCGGGAGGGCAGATACG.

This clone was detected a few times. The DNA ends 3 residues before the CDR3 does, and the rest of the CDR3 is filled in from the germline J gene. The genes are TRBV30 and TRBJ1-6, with D perhaps matching TRBD1 (6 bases). The length of the CDR3 is 12 residues. Deletions cut 4 bases from V and 9 bases from J, with 10 bases between. Germline CDR1 reads GTSNPN; CDR2 reads SVGIG (reference sequence). The CDR3 loop is CAWMHRASPLHF. The CDR3 DNA, read in part, is TGTGCCTGGATGCACAGGGCTTCACCC. The full variable domain, rest sourced from reference TRBV30 and TRBJ1-6, is SQTIHQWPATLVQPVGSPLSLECTVEGTSNPNLYWYRQAAGRGLQLLFYSVGIGQISSEVPQNLSASRPQDRQFILSSKKLLLSDSGFYLCAWMHRASPLHFGNGTRLTVT.

This clone was seen at least ten times. The sequenced fragment ends 3 residues before the CDR3 boundary, so the rest is inferred from the germline J gene. The chain combines TRBV13 with TRBJ2-5, with 9 bases that match TRBD1. There are 14 residues in the CDR3. In germline, CDR1 is PRHDT, CDR2 FYEKMQ (reference sequence). The trim removed 4 bases at V and 7 bases at J, leaving 7 bases unmatched. The sequenced CDR3 bases are TGTGCCAGCAGCTCGGGACAGGGTGGGGTGACC. Translation gives CASSSGQGGVT. The CDR3 in its entirety is CASSSGQGGVTQYF.

This clone was picked up many times. The read gets to within 3 residues of the CDR3 end, and the germline J gene fills in the rest. This chain uses TRBV12-3 or TRBV12-4 with TRBJ1-2; D ambiguous. Trimming cost V 5 bases and J 4 bases, with 11 bases left between them. The CDR3 is made up of 13 amino acids. Partial CDR3 DNA: TGTGCCAGCAGTCCGCTTATGGCCTATGGC. It yields the protein CASSPLMAYG. The entire CDR3 sequence reads CASSPLMAYGYTF.

The table lists this clone with many counts. With the read ending 3 residues before the CDR3 end, the germline J gene is used to fill in that end. This sequence joins TRBV5-1 and TRBJ2-1, with TRBD2 matching over 12 bases. Trimming cost V 7 bases and J 4 bases; bases outside gene matches: 6. CDR3 size: 15 residues. CDR1 is SGHRS, CDR2 YFSETQ, per germline. CDR3 loop: CASSSGLAGYNEQFF. The sequenced CDR3 bases are TGCGCCAGCTCCTCGGGACTAGCGGGTTACAATGAG.

This clone has ten or more counts. The read ends 3 residues shy of where the CDR3 ends; the end is completed using the germline J gene. The genes are TRBV2 and TRBJ2-7; TRBD2 agrees at 7 bases. The CDR3 covers 18 residues. CDR1 and CDR2 from the germline V gene are SNHLY and FYNNEI. J lost 2 bases, V lost 8 bases, and 21 bases had no gene match. The CDR3 here is CASLELDNQRGRAYEQYF. The sequenced part of the CDR3 DNA is TGTGCCAGCCTGGAACTAGACAACCAAAGAGGGAGGGCCTACGAG.

This clone has a count of ten or more. The read gets to within 3 residues of the CDR3 end, and the germline J gene fills in the rest. The J gene is TRBJ1-1, the V gene TRBV5-1; 7 positions agree with TRBD1. Trimming at V came to 4 bases and at J to 3 bases, leaving 9 bases not matched to a gene. CDR1 is SGHRS and CDR2 is YFSETQ in the germline V gene. The length of the CDR3 is 15 residues. The covered CDR3 bases are TGCGCCAGCAGCAACTTACAGGGGAGAGACACTGAA. This codes for CASSNLQGRDTE. The whole CDR3 is CASSNLQGRDTEAFF.

Ten or more counts support this clone. Read coverage stops 3 residues before the CDR3 terminus; the germline J gene supplies the remainder. The chain uses TRBV19 and TRBJ2-7; the match to TRBD1 covers 7 bases. The trim removed 8 bases at V and 2 bases at J, leaving 12 bases unmatched. CDR1 LNHDA and CDR2 SQIVND come from the germline V gene (reference sequence). The CDR3 totals 15 residues. Incomplete CDR3 DNA: TGTGCCAGTTCCGACGCCGGGACAGTGACCTACGAG. Protein sequence: CASSDAGTVTYE. The whole CDR3 sequence is CASSDAGTVTYEQYF.

This clone was detected many times. The read ends 3 residues before the CDR3 terminus; that terminus is restored from the germline J gene. The chain joins TRBV20-1 to TRBJ2-5; TRBD2 matches 8 bases. Looked up from germline, CDR1 is DFQATT and CDR2 is SNEGSKA (reference sequence). V gave up 4 bases and J gave up 5 bases; unmatched junction bases: 9. The length of the CDR3 is 14 residues. The part of the CDR3 DNA that was read is TGCAGTGCTACCAGCGGGAGTGTGTGGGAGACC. Translating it yields CSATSGSVWET. The entire CDR3 protein is CSATSGSVWETQYF.

This clone showed up many times. The CDR3 end falls 3 residues outside the read, so it is completed with the germline J gene. This chain connects TRBV6-1 to TRBJ2-1; D is ambiguous. V was pared by 3 bases and J by 6 bases, with 15 bases between. The CDR3 runs 15 residues. Germline loops: CDR1 MNHNS, CDR2 SASEGT. Incomplete CDR3 DNA: TGTGCCAGCAGTGACTGGGCTATAAGGGTCAATGAG. Translation gives CASSDWAIRVNE. In full, the CDR3 reads CASSDWAIRVNEQFF.

This clone was seen ten or more times. The read halts 3 residues ahead of the CDR3 end, with the missing end drawn from the germline J gene. The chain combines TRBV19 with TRBJ1-2, with D possibly being TRBD1 (6 bases). V lost 4 bases, J lost 0 bases, and 9 bases lay in between. CDR3 length: 14 amino acids. CDR1 and CDR2 (germline): LNHDA, SQIVND (reference sequence). The CDR3 DNA, read in part, is TGTGCCAGTAGTACCCAGGGGACTAACTATGGC. It encodes CASSTQGTNYG. The entire CDR3 protein is CASSTQGTNYGYTF.

There are many counts of this clone. The read finishes 3 residues shy of the CDR3 end, and the germline J gene is used to complete it. The chain links TRBV19 to TRBJ2-7; D uncertain. This CDR3 has 14 amino acids. Trimming pared 2 bases from V and 0 bases from J, leaving 8 bases between. In germline, CDR1 is LNHDA, CDR2 SQIVND (reference sequence). The CDR3 spells CASSIRSRSYEQYF. The sequenced CDR3 bases are TGTGCCAGTAGTATAAGAAGCCGCTCCTACGAG. The entire variable domain, with the rest obtained from reference TRBV19 and TRBJ2-7, is as follows: DGGITQSPKYLFRKEGQNVTLSCEQNLNHDAMYWYRQDPGQGLRLIYYSQIVNDFQKGDIAEGYSVSREKKESFPLTVTSAQKNPTAFYLCASSIRSRSYEQYFGPGTRLTVT.

This clone was detected many times. The read halts 3 residues ahead of the CDR3 end, with the missing end drawn from the germline J gene. The chain couples TRBV20-1 to TRBJ1-1; TRBD1 matches 9 bases. The CDR3 totals 17 residues. The J segment lost 4 bases and the V segment lost 0 bases, leaving 12 bases of the junction unmatched. From germline, CDR1 is DFQATT and CDR2 SNEGSKA (reference sequence). The CDR3 reads CSARDLGTGRFFTEAFF. The CDR3 bases that were read are TGCAGTGCTAGAGATCTCGGGACAGGGAGGTTTTTCACTGAA.

This clone was observed many times. The DNA ends 3 residues before the CDR3 does, and the rest of the CDR3 is filled in from the germline J gene. The V gene is TRBV12-3 or TRBV12-4, the J gene TRBJ2-4; tentatively, D is TRBD2 (6 bases). Trimming shortened V by 3 bases and J by 8 bases, and 14 bases separated the two germline ends. The CDR3 spans 14 residues. Partial CDR3 DNA: TGTGCCAGCAGTTTTGGTACTACGGGGGACATT. Protein product: CASSFGTTGDI. The complete CDR3 sequence is CASSFGTTGDIQYF.

There are many counts of this clone. The CDR3 end is not reached by the read, which stops 3 residues before it; the germline J gene fills it in. This chain connects TRBV19 to TRBJ1-5; the D is unclear. Trimming stripped 3 bases from V and 6 bases from J, with 15 bases between. The CDR3 runs to 15 residues. The V gene's germline CDR1 is LNHDA and CDR2 SQIVND (reference sequence). The chain's CDR3 is CASSISGGEAQPQHF. Partial CDR3 DNA: TGTGCCAGTAGTATCTCAGGAGGCGAAGCTCAGCCC.

This clone was found many times. The read is 3 residues too short to cover the CDR3 end, so that end is filled in from the germline J gene. The chain carries TRBV19 and TRBJ2-7; D call uncertain. Germline V gene sequence: CDR1 LNHDA, CDR2 SQIVND (reference sequence). There are 14 residues in the CDR3. V was clipped by 3 bases and J by 0 bases, with 9 bases between them. The CDR3 sequence is CASSMFGNSYEQYF. CDR3 DNA, as far as it was read: TGTGCCAGTAGTATGTTTGGCAACTCCTACGAG.

This clone was counted at least ten times. The CDR3 end is not reached by the read, which stops 3 residues before it; the germline J gene fills it in. The genes are TRBV5-4 and TRBJ2-3, with a possible D match to TRBD1 (6 bases). CDR1 is SGHNT and CDR2 is YYREEE in the germline V gene (reference sequence). The CDR3 runs 13 residues. V was trimmed by 5 bases and J by 4 bases, leaving 11 bases between them. CDR3 DNA (partial): TGTGCCAGCAGTCTATCAGGGGCAGATACG. This encodes CASSLSGADT. In full, the CDR3 is CASSLSGADTQYF.